These 30 T cell receptor beta chains were all obtained from the same sample, sequenced in a study of tumor-infiltrating lymphocytes in primary liver carcinoma. The input was 450 to 500 ng total RNA; TCR beta cDNA was made from it with a constant-region primer. Library construction for TCR beta comprised three nested multiplex PCR rounds performed with slightly modified ARM-PCR. In the first two PCR rounds, TRBV1-TRBV30 forward primers were paired with a C-beta reverse primer, and each round lasted approximately 10 cycles. TCRdb re-called the multiplex PCR reads with MiXCR, one entry per CDR3 protein. This table holds about 350,000 distinct CDR3 sequences, around three fifths found once. Unsorted whole blood yielded the blood RNA, and germline DNA was also extracted. Specimen: peripheral blood. These receptors were taken from a middle-aged man with primary liver carcinoma and hepatitis B virus infection.

The V call is TRBV20-1, the J call TRBJ2-7; D possibly matches TRBD1 or TRBD2 (5 bases each). The CDR3 is 15 amino acids. V gave up 3 bases and J gave up 6 bases, with 21 bases separating them. The germline gives CDR1 DFQATT, CDR2 SNEGSKA (reference sequence). CDR3 sequence reads: CSARALGTASGEQYF. CDR3 coding DNA: TGCAGTGCTAGGGCCCTAGGGACCGCTTCAGGCGAGCAGTACTTC.

This clonotype was recorded once. The chain is built from TRBV10-3 and TRBJ1-5; D perhaps matches TRBD1 (5 bases). Germline V gene data show CDR1 as ENHRY and CDR2 as SYGVKD. The CDR3 spans 13 residues. The V end lost 5 bases, the J end lost 6 bases, and 11 bases lay between the germline ends. For the CDR3, the DNA is TGTGCCATCAGTCAACTCGGGGGTCAGCCCCAGCATTTT. Its translation is CAISQLGGQPQHF.

Comment on this clonotype: A much larger clone lies a single base off, so this may be a read error. J is TRBJ1-1 and V is TRBV6-6, with 7 bases fitting TRBD1. CDR1 is MNHNY and CDR2 is SVGAGI in the germline V gene (reference sequence). The CDR3 runs 15 residues. The CDR3 is CASSLTTGANTKAFF. CDR3 coding DNA: TGTGCCAGCAGTTTAACTACAGGGGCGAACACTAAAGCTTTCTTT.

CDR3: CASSWWGSGSSEQYF. CDR3 DNA sequence: TGTGCCAGCAGTTGGTGGGGGAGCGGGAGCAGCGAGCAGTACTTC. The V and J genes are TRBV6-5 and TRBJ2-7; 8 bases are a match to TRBD2. With 4 bases clipped from V and 6 bases from J, the junction kept 11 bases outside the gene matches. CDR1 is MNHEY, CDR2 SVGAGI, per germline. The CDR3 length is 15 residues.

On this clonotype itself: A much more abundant neighbour one base away suggests this may be a read error. This chain connects TRBV4-2 to TRBJ2-2; D not resolved. Germline V lookup: CDR1 LGHNA, CDR2 YNFKEQ. This CDR3 comprises 14 residues. CDR3 protein: CASNQEGAWGELFF. In DNA form, the CDR3 reads TGTGCCAGCAACCAAGAAGGCGCTTGGGGGGAGCTGTTTTTT.

This chain joins TRBV11-2 and TRBJ2-7; 7 bases are a match to TRBD1. Germline loops: CDR1 SGHAT, CDR2 FQNNGV. This CDR3 has 12 residues. CDR3: CASGLQGYEQYF. The CDR3 DNA follows: TGTGCGAGCGGCTTACAGGGGTACGAGCAGTACTTC.

As concerns this clonotype: One base away lies a much larger clone, so this may be a sequencing read error. This chain joins TRBV29-1 and TRBJ2-1, with D unresolved. The V gene's germline CDR1 is SQVTM and CDR2 ANQGSEA. The CDR3 runs to 12 residues. V lost 6 bases and J lost 6, with 12 bases in between. In nucleotides, the CDR3 is TGCAGCGTCATGGTCCCCCCCAATGAGCAGTTCTTC. The encoded protein is CSVMVPPNEQFF.

A remark on this clonotype: One end of the junction fails to match germline, which may point to a read error. The V call is TRBV4-1, the J call TRBJ1-1; the D is unclear. Germline V gene lookup returns CDR1 MGHRA and CDR2 YSYEKL. CDR3 size: 17 residues. The CDR3 coding sequence is TGCGCCAGTAGCCCACGGGCCAATGAGGGATTGAACACTGAAGCTTTCTTT. Protein: CASSPRANEGLNTEAFF.

This clonotype has just a few counts. Written as DNA, the CDR3 is TGTGCCATCAGTGGTACGACTAGTCTCTCCTACGAGCAGTACTTC. Encoded protein: CAISGTTSLSYEQYF. This chain links TRBV10-3 with TRBJ2-7; TRBD2 might be the D (6 bases). CDR3 length: 15 residues. Germline CDR1 and CDR2: ENHRY and SYGVKD. Trimming removed 4 bases from V and 0 bases from J, with 13 bases in between.

The genes are TRBV12-3 or TRBV12-4 and TRBJ2-1; 7 bases are a match to TRBD1. The CDR3 extends over 15 amino acids. With 6 bases clipped from V and 4 bases from J, the junction kept 9 bases outside the gene matches. CDR3 in amino acids: CASRGSGQPYNEQFF. The CDR3 DNA sequence: TGTGCCAGCAGGGGGTCGGGACAGCCATACAATGAGCAGTTCTTC.

Regarding this clonotype: Because the CDR3 is missing its conserved closing phenylalanine or tryptophan, this is likely a read error. This sequence joins TRBV10-3 and TRBJ2-5, with D unresolved. The CDR3 is 13 amino acids. CDR1 ENHRY and CDR2 SYGVKD come from the germline V gene. Trimming took off 6 bases at V and 5 bases at J, with 13 bases between the two ends. The CDR3 loop reads CAIRTQAHETQYL. The DNA of the CDR3 is TGTGCCATCAGGACCCAGGCGCATGAGACCCAGTACTTA.

About this clonotype: This is likely a read error, given that the CDR3 carries no conserved phenylalanine or tryptophan at its end. This sequence joins TRBV7-9 and TRBJ2-1; 10 bases line up with TRBD2. The CDR3 extends over 16 amino acids. Germline values: CDR1 SEHNR, CDR2 FQNEAQ (reference sequence). CDR3 nucleotide sequence: TGTGCTAGCAGCAGGAGCGGGGGGGGGACTTACAATGAGCAGTTCCTC. As protein: CASSRSGGGTYNEQFL.

The chain combines TRBV29-1 with TRBJ1-2; TRBD1 might be the D (5 bases). This CDR3 spans 12 amino acids. CDR1 and CDR2 (germline): SQVTM, ANQGSEA. Trimming took 7 bases from V and 2 from J, leaving 11 bases between them. The CDR3 region has the DNA TGCAGCGGGGACGGGCTGAACTATGGCTACACCTTC. Translating gives CSGDGLNYGYTF. Full variable domain (rest looked up from reference TRBV29-1 and TRBJ1-2): SAVISQKPSRDICQRGTSLTIQCQVDSQVTMMFWYRQQPGQSLTLIATANQGSEATYESGFVIDKFPISRPNLTFSTLTVSNMSPEDSSIYLCSGDGLNYGYTFGSGTRLTVV.

Worth noting for this clonotype: A much bigger clone sits one base away, suggesting this may be a read error. V and J are TRBV6-2 or TRBV6-3 and TRBJ2-7; 7 bases line up with TRBD1. Germline V gene lookup returns CDR1 MNHEY and CDR2 SVGEGT. The CDR3 is made up of 14 amino acids. For the CDR3, the DNA is TGTGCCAGCAGGCCCCCGGGACAGCCACTCGAGCAGCACTTC. Protein: CASRPPGQPLEQHF.

This sequence joins TRBV28 and TRBJ1-6, with 9 bases identical to TRBD1. Unmatched junction bases numbered 13, after V lost 3 bases and J lost 7 bases. Per germline, CDR1 MDHEN and CDR2 SYDVKM. The CDR3 loop spans 18 amino acids. CDR3 coding DNA: TGTGCCAGCAGTTTGAGTCCGGACAGGGGCCCAAGAAATTCACCCCTCCACTTT. Translating gives CASSLSPDRGPRNSPLHF.

The gene calls are TRBV12-3 or TRBV12-4 and TRBJ2-1, with D unclear. Trimming removed 10 bases from V and 9 bases from J, with 13 bases in between. This CDR3 region has 11 residues. Here the CDR3 reads CATTGRGEQFF. The CDR3 DNA sequence: TGTGCCACCACCGGAAGAGGTGAGCAGTTCTTC.

Note on this clonotype: Being one base from a much bigger clone, this may be a read error. J is TRBJ1-2 and V is TRBV6-6; D unresolved. The CDR3 has 13 residues. Trimming shortened V by 0 bases and J by 6 bases, and 8 bases separated the two germline ends. Looked up from germline, CDR1 is MNHNY and CDR2 is SVGAGI (reference sequence). CDR3 nucleotide sequence: TGTGCCAGCAGTTACTCGCTGGGCAATGGCTACACCTTC. It encodes CASSYSLGNGYTF.

V gene TRBV28 combines with J gene TRBJ1-1; maybe TRBD1 (5 bases). In germline, CDR1 is MDHEN, CDR2 SYDVKM. This CDR3 is built from 17 residues. Trimming cost V 7 bases and J 5 bases, with 26 bases left between them. For the CDR3, the DNA is TGTGCCAGCACCTCCTTCCCCACACCCGGGGGGGGTACTGAAGCTTTCTTT. It yields the protein CASTSFPTPGGGTEAFF.

Notes on this clonotype: A much bigger clone sits one base away, suggesting this may be a read error. The genes are TRBV10-3 and TRBJ2-1; the match to TRBD1 covers 12 bases. Germline V CDR1 and CDR2: ENHRY, SYGVKD. The CDR3 consists of 15 residues. Here the CDR3 reads CAISQGTGGENEEFF. CDR3 in DNA: TGTGCCATCAGTCAAGGGACAGGGGGCGAAAATGAGGAGTTCTTC.

This clonotype was found many times. The chain combines TRBV6-1 with TRBJ2-1; possibly TRBD2 for D (5 bases). Germline V gene sequence: CDR1 MNHNS, CDR2 SASEGT. With 6 bases removed from V and 12 bases from J, the gap between germline ends came to 15 bases. This CDR3 is 12 amino acids long. The CDR3 coding sequence is TGTGCCAGCAGCGGAGTGAGGGTGAGGCAGTTCTTC. Translated: CASSGVRVRQFF.

For this clonotype: One end of the junction fails to match germline, which may point to a read error. The chain uses TRBV11-2 and TRBJ2-1, with 8 bases lining up with TRBD1. The CDR3 consists of 14 residues. The germline gives CDR1 SGHAT, CDR2 FQNNGV. DNA of the CDR3: TGTTCCAGCAGCCCCCGACCAGGGGGCAGTGAGCAGTTCTTC. Residues: CSSSPRPGGSEQFF.

The sample holds many counts of this clonotype. This chain uses TRBV11-2 with TRBJ2-7, with D perhaps TRBD1 or TRBD2 (5 bases each). V was pared by 0 bases and J by 2 bases, with 14 bases between. The germline V gene encodes CDR1 SGHAT and CDR2 FQNNGV. The CDR3 totals 16 residues. The CDR3 nucleotides read TGTGCCAGCAGCTTAGAGGGGGTAAACAGTCCCTACGAGCAGTACTTC. Translation: CASSLEGVNSPYEQYF.

Of note for this clonotype: The conserved closing phenylalanine or tryptophan is absent in this CDR3, likely reflecting a read error. This chain uses TRBV11-2 with TRBJ2-7; a possible D gene is TRBD1 (5 bases). The CDR3 is 14 amino acids. In germline, CDR1 is SGHAT, CDR2 FQNNGV. Written as DNA, the CDR3 is TGTCCCAGCAGCTTAGGGGCAGGTGGTTACGAGCAGTACCTC. Translated: CPSSLGAGGYEQYL.

With respect to this clonotype: A read error may account for a junction end that differs from germline. The chain uses TRBV10-2 and TRBJ2-1, with 7 positions matching TRBD1. The germline V gene has CDR1 WSHSY and CDR2 SAAADI. The CDR3 covers 13 residues. The CDR3 protein is CASSDRAYNEHFF. The CDR3, as DNA: TGTGCCAGCAGTGACAGGGCCTACAATGAGCATTTCTTC.

In the case of this clonotype: A much larger clone lies one base from this, so it may be a read error. This chain connects TRBV5-4 to TRBJ2-7, with 10 nucleotides matching TRBD2. The CDR3 spans 14 residues. Germline assignment: CDR1 SGHNT and CDR2 YYREEE (reference sequence). The CDR3 sequence is CPSSSSGRFYEQYF. The CDR3 coding sequence is TGTCCCAGCAGCTCTAGCGGGAGATTCTACGAGCAGTACTTC.

About this clonotype: Likely a read error: the CDR3 ends without its conserved phenylalanine or tryptophan. The chain recombines TRBV13 with TRBJ2-7, with 7 bases identical to TRBD1. Germline CDR1 reads PRHDT; CDR2 reads FYEKMQ (reference sequence). V shed 4 bases, J shed 2 bases, and the junction held 8 bases outside the gene matches. This CDR3 contains 15 residues. CDR3 bases: TGTGCCAGCAGCTCCCGGACAGGAAACACCTACGAGCAGTACTAC. Translated: CASSSRTGNTYEQYY.

In its sample, this clonotype was seen once. The rearrangement joins TRBV5-1 to TRBJ2-7, with D unresolved. Trimming took 7 bases from V and 7 from J, leaving 15 bases between them. The CDR3 is made up of 12 amino acids. CDR1 is SGHRS and CDR2 is YFSETQ in the germline V gene. The CDR3 loop is CASGRVNYEQYF. In DNA form, the CDR3 reads TGCGCCAGCGGCCGTGTTAACTATGAGCAGTACTTC. Drawing the rest from reference TRBV5-1 and TRBJ2-7, the complete variable domain is KAGVTQTPRYLIKTRGQQVTLSCSPISGHRSVSWYQQTPGQGLQFLFEYFSETQRNKGNFPGRFSGRQFSNSRSEMNVSTLELGDSALYLCASGRVNYEQYFGPGTRLTVT.

Worth noting for this clonotype: Mismatch with germline at one junction end may stem from a read error. The rearrangement uses TRBV6-5 and TRBJ2-3; D call uncertain. Germline lookup yields CDR1 MNHEY and CDR2 SVGAGI. This CDR3 spans 12 amino acids. CDR3 DNA sequence: TGTGCCAGCAGTTACCTTGGGGATATGCAGTATTTT. Protein sequence: CASSYLGDMQYF.

The V and J genes are TRBV28 and TRBJ2-5; 10 bases align to TRBD1. Losses at the gene ends were 6 bases for V and 5 bases for J; bases not matched to a gene: 6. The CDR3 extends over 14 amino acids. The germline V gene encodes CDR1 MDHEN and CDR2 SYDVKM. The CDR3: CASSTTGGGETQYF. For the CDR3, the DNA is TGTGCCAGCAGCACGACAGGGGGCGGCGAGACCCAGTACTTC.

This clonotype was seen more than once but under ten times. It is likely a read error, because the conserved phenylalanine at the end of the CDR3 is missing. The CDR3 coding sequence is TGTGCCAGCAGCCCAACCGGGACACCAGTCTCGAACACCGGGGAGCTGTTTTTG. Encoded protein: CASSPTGTPVSNTGELFL. The chain recombines TRBV4-2 with TRBJ2-2, with D possibly being TRBD1 (6 bases). V shed 4 bases and J shed 0 bases, with 18 bases lying between them. The CDR3 runs to 18 residues. Looked up from germline, CDR1 is LGHNA and CDR2 is YNFKEQ.